The entry below gives a single TCR beta chain sequence along with its context. The antigen is not known. A clone one base away is much larger, so this may be a read error. This record comes from a study of vaccination and CD4 T cells after COVID-19. Whole-study findings and limits: The median number of SARS-CoV-2-reactive clonotypes increased from around 21 to 38, a change that did not reach significance.

Treatment denoted: roughly 10-day PBMC culture with coronavirus spike peptide pools or control peptides (ViraFEST assay). Scientists ran DNA taken from cultured CD4+ T cells through the Oncomine TCR Beta short-read assay for sequencing. MiXCR, run by TCRdb on the PCR reads, gives a single entry per CDR3 protein. This table has roughly 10,000 distinct CDR3 sequences, about 25% appearing once. Looked up from germline, CDR1 is LNHNV and CDR2 is YYDKDF (reference sequence). The CDR3 covers 14 residues. The chain recombines TRBV15 with TRBJ2-5; D may correspond to TRBD1 or TRBD2 (5 bases each). The sample in question was CD4+ T cells from blood, cultured in vitro, obtained after SARS-CoV-2 vaccination. The TCR was taken from a human donor who had recovered from COVID-19. CDR3 sequence reads: CTTSRGAVQETQYF. The CDR3 DNA follows: TGTACCACCAGCAGAGGGGCAGTTCAAGAGACCCAGTACTTC.